This record looks at one TCR beta chain sequence and its context. This clonotype came up many times. Its antigen remains unidentified. Per-nucleotide qualities are absent, and no much larger clonotype sits a single base away. These data are taken from a study of T-cell reconstitution after alpha-beta-depleted transplantation in children (dated by TCRdb to between 2015 and 2016). Broadly, across the study: Using TCR repertoire profiling, the study quantitatively followed how T-cell immune reconstitution unfolded in children after TCRalphabeta/CD19-depleted allogeneic hematopoietic cell transplantation. Points the paper makes about the study in general: The frequencies of hyperexpanded clones fell over the following months, and after one year, T-cell counts and TCRbeta diversity were mostly attributed to newly produced T cells. In some patients, the high TCRbeta diversity seen at day 60 was put down to recipient T cells and intrathymic progenitors that had survived conditioning. Apparently early alphabetaT-cell count recovery about two months after transplant reportedly relied on only several hundred rapidly expanded clones derived from non-depleted graft cells.

The treatment or condition label of this sample denotes: allogeneic hematopoietic cell transplantation with graft depleted of TCRalphabeta T cells and CD19 B cells. The transplant recipients were children given TCRalphabeta/CD19-depleted allogeneic hematopoietic cell grafts. Receptors were amplified or captured by PCR. Sequencing was carried out with an Illumina HiSeq 2500. TCR libraries were prepared with molecular barcoding, using unique molecular identifiers to normalize TCRbeta repertoire quantification. Using fastp trimming at Q25 and MiXCR clonotype assembly, TCRdb reanalyzed the public sequencing data and kept in-frame beta chains. When rows share a CDR3 protein, they turn into one entry using the most common DNA and genes. This sample comprises a few hundred thousand distinct CDR3 sequences, approximately 7% of them detected only once. The ten largest clones capture 4.5% to 6.5% of the sample.

V loses 2 bases, J loses 5 bases, and the germline ends lie 13 bases apart. As encoded in the germline V gene, CDR1 is WSHSY while CDR2 is SAAADI. The CDR3 holds 14 amino acids from the cysteine to the phenylalanine. The retained sequence is limited to the CDR3, 42 bases, with the frame set at the first base. This specimen was PBMCs, taken before TCRalphabeta/CD19-depleted stem cell transplant. The rearranged segments are TRBV10-2 and TRBJ2-7, with the D call perhaps TRBD1 or TRBD2, each one matching 5 bases. The receptor comes from a boy aged 2 to 10 with acute lymphoblastic leukemia, due to receive a stem cell transplant. The bases read TGCGCCAGCAGTGAGAGCCCGGGGCGGGACGAGCAGTACTTC. This sequence encodes CASSESPGRDEQYF.